This is a list of T cell receptor beta chains from one sample in a study of blood T cells in healthy people across ages. TCRdb ran MiXCR on the 5' RACE reads and lists one entry per CDR3 protein. The table shows 750,000 or so distinct CDR3 sequences, with just under 25% occurring only once. These data were also filed under a second study, of T cells of mothers and their children.

The material sequenced was blood. The receptors were sampled from a boy between 10 and 17 years old in good health. The CDR3 runs from the conserved cysteine through the conserved F or W. A D gene is named only where the DNA matches it firmly. The size of a clone is reported for some rows only, either as once, few or many, or as a class for expanded clones.

>TRBJ1-4|-|TRBV7-9|14|few
TGTGCCAGCAGCTTGGGGTCAACTAATGAAAAACTGTTTTTT
CASSLGSTNEKLFF
>TRBJ2-4|-|TRBV12-3/TRBV12-4|15|-
TGTGCCAGCACCGATGATACCGTAGCCAAAAACATTCAGTACTTC
CASTDDTVAKNIQYF
>TRBJ1-2|TRBD1|TRBV7-8|13|-
TGTGCCAGCAGCTCCTACAGGGGGAGCGGCTACACCTTC
CASSSYRGSGYTF
>TRBJ2-3|-|TRBV9|17|-
TGTGCCAGCAGCGTAGAAGGCGGGGCCCTAAGCACAGATACGCAGTATTTT
CASSVEGGALSTDTQYF
>TRBJ2-3|TRBD2|TRBV29-1|15|-
TGCAGCGGCGATCGGCGGGAGGAGGACACAGATACGCAGTATTTT
CSGDRREEDTDTQYF
>TRBJ2-7|TRBD1|TRBV29-1|14|-
TGCAGCGTTGAAAGTATTGGACAGGGCGACGAGCAGTACTTC
CSVESIGQGDEQYF
>TRBJ2-6|-|TRBV9|15|-
TGTGCCTGCAGCGAGTGGGGGTCTGGGGCCAACGTCCTGACTTTC
CACSEWGSGANVLTF
>TRBJ2-7|-|TRBV28|12|few
TGTGCCAGCAGGTCAAACCTTCACGAGCAGTACTTC
CASRSNLHEQYF
>TRBJ2-3|-|TRBV7-9|15|few
TGTGCCAGCAGCAGTAGACAGGAGGTCGGCGATACGCAGTATTTT
CASSSRQEVGDTQYF
>TRBJ2-7|TRBD1|TRBV12-5|15|few
TGTGCTAGTGGAACGGGACAGCCGAGCTCCTACGAGCAGTACTTC
CASGTGQPSSYEQYF
>TRBJ2-1|TRBD2|TRBV2|14|-
TGTGCCAGCATAGCACTAGCGAACTACAATGAGCAGTTCTTC
CASIALANYNEQFF
>TRBJ2-6|TRBD1|TRBV11-1|20|-
TGTGCCAGCAGGGGCCCATTCGCAGGACAGGCCGATTGGGGGGCCAACGTCCTGACTTTC
CASRGPFAGQADWGANVLTF
>TRBJ2-3|TRBD2|TRBV4-3|16|-
TGCGCCAGCAGCCAAGCAGGCGGGGGGGCCACAGATACGCAGTATTTT
CASSQAGGGATDTQYF
>TRBJ2-1|TRBD1|TRBV12-3/TRBV12-4|15|few
TGTGCCAGCAGGTTAGGGGACAGGGAATACAATGAGCAGTTCTTC
CASRLGDREYNEQFF
>TRBJ2-7|TRBD2|TRBV6-2/TRBV6-3|16|few
TGTGCCAGCAGTTACTCGCTCTCTAGCGGGAGCGGAGAGCAGTACTTC
CASSYSLSSGSGEQYF
>TRBJ2-5|-|TRBV6-2/TRBV6-3|14|few
TGTGCCAGCAGCCTCGCCCTAGGAGTAGAGACCCAGTACTTC
CASSLALGVETQYF
>TRBJ2-7|TRBD2|TRBV9|16|-
TGTGCCAGCAGCGTAGAAGCTAGCGGGATCTGCTACGAGCAGTACTTC
CASSVEASGICYEQYF
>TRBJ1-5|-|TRBV3-1|17|-
TGTGCCAGCAGCCAAGGTGGTGCCGGGGAATGGAATCAGCCCCAGCATTTT
CASSQGGAGEWNQPQHF
>TRBJ1-4|-|TRBV7-8|14|few
TGTGCCAGCAGCTTAACTCCAGGGGAGGAACAACTGTTTTTT
CASSLTPGEEQLFF
>TRBJ2-2|-|TRBV5-1|15|-
TGCGCCAGCAGCTTGGATCCATTAAACACCGGGGAGCTGTTTTTT
CASSLDPLNTGELFF
>TRBJ2-1|-|TRBV4-2|15|-
TGTGCCAGCAGCCAGTTTGCGGGGGCTCACAATGAGCAGTTCTTC
CASSQFAGAHNEQFF
>TRBJ2-5|-|TRBV3-1|15|-
TGTGCCAGCAACCAAGAAATGCCGGGGCAAGAGACCCAGTACTTC
CASNQEMPGQETQYF
>TRBJ2-7|TRBD2|TRBV7-9|16|few
TGTGCCAGCAGCTCAAGAGGGGGACTAGAAGCAAACGAGCAGTACTTC
CASSSRGGLEANEQYF
>TRBJ2-1|TRBD2|TRBV29-1|19|few
TGCAGCGTTGATGAACCACTAGCGGGGGGGCCCTACTCCTACAATGAGCAGTTCTTC
CSVDEPLAGGPYSYNEQFF
>TRBJ1-4|-|TRBV7-9|14|few
TGTGCCAGCAGCTTCGGAGGGGAGGCTGAAAAACTGTTTTTT
CASSFGGEAEKLFF
>TRBJ2-2|-|TRBV5-1|14|few
TGCGCCAGCAGCTTGGCCAGCTTCACCGGGGAGCTGTTTTTT
CASSLASFTGELFF
>TRBJ1-1|-|TRBV4-2|12|once
TGTGCCAGCAGCCAAGAAAATAGGGAGGCTTTCTTT
CASSQENREAFF
>TRBJ2-1|TRBD2|TRBV10-1|11|few
TGCGCCAGCAGTGGGGGGGGAAAGCAGTTCTTC
CASSGGGKQFF
>TRBJ2-3|TRBD1|TRBV6-4|15|-
TGTGCCAGCAGTGAGACAGGGGTCACGGCAGATACGCAGTATTTT
CASSETGVTADTQYF
>TRBJ2-3|-|TRBV5-6|15|-
TGTGCCAGCAGCTTGTTTGAACTATCCACAGATACGCAGTATTTT
CASSLFELSTDTQYF
>TRBJ2-4|TRBD1|TRBV6-2/TRBV6-3|16|-
TGTGCCAGCGGTCACAGGGGAGAACTAGCCAAAAACATTCAGTACTTC
CASGHRGELAKNIQYF
>TRBJ2-1|TRBD2|TRBV12-3/TRBV12-4|12|few
TGTGCCAGCAGATATACTAGCGCTGAGCAGTTCTTC
CASRYTSAEQFF
>TRBJ2-5|TRBD2|TRBV2|17|few
TGTGCCAGCAGTGTCCAGGGACTAGCGGGGCCGGGGGAGACCCAGTACTTC
CASSVQGLAGPGETQYF
>TRBJ2-7|-|TRBV12-3/TRBV12-4|15|few
TGTGCCAGCAGCCCGGGACGGCGGCCGAGAAACGAGCAGTACTTC
CASSPGRRPRNEQYF
>TRBJ2-7|-|TRBV5-1|14|-
TGCGCCAGCAGCTTGTGGCAGGGTTACTACGAGCAGTACTTC
CASSLWQGYYEQYF
>TRBJ2-3|-|TRBV7-9|15|-
TGTGCCAGCAGTCTCCGGGACAACCTGGAGCATACGCAGTATTTT
CASSLRDNLEHTQYF
>TRBJ1-1|-|TRBV9|14|few
TGTGCCAGCTCACTGGGGGCAGCGGACACTGAAGCTTTCTTT
CASSLGAADTEAFF
>TRBJ2-1|-|TRBV4-1|15|few
TGCGCCAGCAGGGATTTTAGCTGGGGCTACAATGAGCAGTTCTTC
CASRDFSWGYNEQFF
>TRBJ1-2|-|TRBV29-1|17|-
TGCAGCGTGGACCCAGGGCCCGGGCACGCAGCAACCTATGGCTACACCTTC
CSVDPGPGHAATYGYTF
>TRBJ1-5|-|TRBV19|14|few
TGTGCCAGTAGTTGGGCAGGGGATGATCAGCCCCAGCATTTT
CASSWAGDDQPQHF
>TRBJ2-3|TRBD1|TRBV7-9|15|-
TGTGCCAGCAGGGGTACAGGGGTAAGCCCAGATACGCAGTATTTT
CASRGTGVSPDTQYF
>TRBJ1-2|-|TRBV6-6|16|few
TGTGCCAGCCTCACCCTCTCCGGGCAGGGAGACTATGGCTACACCTTC
CASLTLSGQGDYGYTF
>TRBJ1-5|TRBD1|TRBV20-1|12|few
TGCAGTGCTAGAGGGACAGGGCAGCCCCAGCATTTT
CSARGTGQPQHF
>TRBJ2-5|-|TRBV20-1|12|few
TGCAGTGCGGAGGGAGGTCGGGAGACCCAGTACTTC
CSAEGGRETQYF
>TRBJ2-2|-|TRBV12-3/TRBV12-4|13|few
TGTGCCAGCAGTCTAAGGGTGTCCGGGGAGCTGTTTTTT
CASSLRVSGELFF
>TRBJ2-3|TRBD2|TRBV7-9|16|-
TGTGCCAGCAGCACGACTAGCGGGGGGAAACTTTATACGCAGTATTTT
CASSTTSGGKLYTQYF
>TRBJ2-7|-|TRBV12-3/TRBV12-4|12|few
TGTGCCAGCAGCTTCACAAGGGACGAGCAGTACTTC
CASSFTRDEQYF
>TRBJ2-5|-|TRBV7-3|14|few
TGTGCCACCTCGAGGGGTTCTGGGCAAGAGACCCAGTACTTC
CATSRGSGQETQYF
>TRBJ2-1|TRBD2|TRBV19|15|-
TGTGCCAGTAGTTCGGTCGGACTAGCGGGCAATGAGCAGTTCTTC
CASSSVGLAGNEQFF
>TRBJ2-3|-|TRBV5-5|13|-
TGTGCCAGCAGCTTGGAGTACACAGATACGCAGTATTTT
CASSLEYTDTQYF
>TRBJ2-7|TRBD2|TRBV29-1|13|-
TGCAGCGTTGAGAGCGGGAGTCATTACGAGCAGTACTTC
CSVESGSHYEQYF
>TRBJ1-5|-|TRBV28|15|few
TGTGCCAGCAGTTTTCGGAGGGCCAGCAATCAGCCCCAGCATTTT
CASSFRRASNQPQHF
>TRBJ1-2|-|TRBV20-1|16|few
TGCAGTGCTAGAGTGGGGACCTACACAGCAGGGTATGGCTACACCTTC
CSARVGTYTAGYGYTF
>TRBJ2-7|TRBD1|TRBV6-5|14|-
TGTGCCAGCAGCCCCCGGGACAGGTTGCACGAGCAGTACTTC
CASSPRDRLHEQYF
>TRBJ1-1|TRBD1|TRBV19|13|-
TGTGCCAGTAGTATACAGGGGGACACTGAAGCTTTCTTT
CASSIQGDTEAFF